This T cell receptor (beta chain) is drawn from a study of blood T cell repertoires in COVID-19. Across the whole study: The samples span acute and convalescent COVID-19 from the United States, Italy and Spain.

This clone was seen a single time. The V gene end was trimmed by 5 bases and the J gene end by 6 bases; junction bases not matched to a gene: 4. The CDR3 totals 14 residues. Per germline, CDR1 SGHRS and CDR2 YFSETQ. Original processing methods: Reference gene primer amplification gave estimated nucleated cell counts. The data were produced by immunoSEQ multiplex PCR, yet TCRdb's version contains in-frame clones alone and is incomplete. V and J calls and clone size are as listed in that table; D and trimming were resolved from the DNA. The profile shows 100,000 to 150,000 clones, about 83% of them singletons.

Sample: peripheral blood. This receptor was taken from a man in his 60s with acute or convalescent COVID-19. J is TRBJ1-5 and V is TRBV5-1; the match to TRBD1 covers 11 bases. The CDR3 here is CASRPGTGGQPQHF. CDR3 DNA sequence: TGCGCCAGCAGACCTGGGACAGGGGGTCAGCCCCAGCATTTT.